This T cell receptor beta chain was captured in a study of shared clonotypes between healthy human individuals. Original data processing: ImmunoSEQ junction-only sequences lacked quality scores, so their filtering differed. The repertoire was sequenced with immunoSEQ multiplex PCR; TCRdb's copy has only in-frame clones and lacks some. The D gene and trimming were derived from the DNA, and the V and J assignments and clone size from that table. The sample carries about a million clones, about 76% recorded once. V was pared by 6 bases and J by 7 bases, with 3 bases of the junction left unmatched. Germline V CDR1 and CDR2: ENHRY, SYGVKD. There are 14 residues in the CDR3. This clone was seen ten or more times.

This receptor was taken from a man aged 18 to 30 in good health. J is TRBJ1-6 and V is TRBV10-3, with 10 bases identical to TRBD1. The specimen was memory CD4+ T cells sorted from blood. Subset specified: CD45RA-negative fraction. CDR3 DNA: TGTGCCATCAGGGGGACAGGGGACAATTCACCCCTCCACTTT. Its translation is CAIRGTGDNSPLHF.